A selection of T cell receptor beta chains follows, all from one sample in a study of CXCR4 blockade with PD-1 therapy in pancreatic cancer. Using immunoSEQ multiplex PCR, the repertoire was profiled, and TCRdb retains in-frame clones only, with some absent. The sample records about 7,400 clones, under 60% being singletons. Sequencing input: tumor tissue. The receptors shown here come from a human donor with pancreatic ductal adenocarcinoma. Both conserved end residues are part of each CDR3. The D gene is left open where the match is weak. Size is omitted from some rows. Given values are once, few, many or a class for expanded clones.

cdr3_aa: CASSPTRPYEQYF; cdr3_nt: TGTGCCAGCTCACCGACAAGGCCCTACGAGCAGTACTTC; v_call: TRBV18; d_call: .; j_call: TRBJ2-7; clone_size: .; cdr3_length: 13
cdr3_aa: CASSPPNSDNNQPQHF; cdr3_nt: TGTGCCAGCTCACCACCGAATTCGGACAACAATCAGCCCCAGCATTTT; v_call: TRBV18; d_call: .; j_call: TRBJ1-5; clone_size: .; cdr3_length: 16
cdr3_aa: CASRVGTGEDTQYF; cdr3_nt: TGTGCCAGCAGGGTAGGGACAGGGGAAGATACGCAGTATTTT; v_call: TRBV6-8; d_call: TRBD1; j_call: TRBJ2-3; clone_size: .; cdr3_length: 14
cdr3_aa: CASAQAGGRTQYF; cdr3_nt: TGTGCTAGTGCCCAGGCAGGGGGTAGGACCCAGTACTTC; v_call: TRBV12-5; d_call: TRBD1; j_call: TRBJ2-5; clone_size: few; cdr3_length: 13
cdr3_aa: CAWSEGGQGKNIQYF; cdr3_nt: TGTGCCTGGAGTGAGGGGGGACAGGGGAAAAACATTCAGTACTTC; v_call: TRBV30; d_call: TRBD1; j_call: TRBJ2-4; clone_size: .; cdr3_length: 15
cdr3_aa: CASSRDRAGANVLTF; cdr3_nt: TGTGCCAGCAGCCGAGACAGGGCTGGGGCCAACGTCCTGACTTTC; v_call: TRBV11-3; d_call: TRBD1; j_call: TRBJ2-6; clone_size: .; cdr3_length: 15
cdr3_aa: CASSSGYLNEKLFF; cdr3_nt: TGCGCCAGCAGTTCGGGGTACCTTAATGAAAAACTGTTTTTT; v_call: TRBV5-1; d_call: .; j_call: TRBJ1-4; clone_size: .; cdr3_length: 14
cdr3_aa: CASSVDVNEQFF; cdr3_nt: TGTGCCAGCAGCGTAGATGTCAATGAGCAGTTCTTC; v_call: TRBV9; d_call: .; j_call: TRBJ2-1; clone_size: .; cdr3_length: 12
cdr3_aa: CAWSKIGTLNEKLFF; cdr3_nt: TGTGCCTGGAGTAAAATCGGGACACTTAATGAAAAACTGTTTTTT; v_call: TRBV30; d_call: .; j_call: TRBJ1-4; clone_size: .; cdr3_length: 15
cdr3_aa: CASSPPGRRHTEAFF; cdr3_nt: TGTGCCAGCAGCCCGCCAGGCCGCCGGCACACTGAAGCTTTCTTT; v_call: TRBV28; d_call: .; j_call: TRBJ1-1; clone_size: few; cdr3_length: 15
cdr3_aa: CASSPSLTDTQYF; cdr3_nt: TGTGCCAGCTCACCATCCTTAACAGATACGCAGTATTTT; v_call: TRBV18; d_call: .; j_call: TRBJ2-3; clone_size: .; cdr3_length: 13
cdr3_aa: CASKWGGGTTNEKLFF; cdr3_nt: TGTGCCAGCAAATGGGGAGGTGGGACAACTAATGAAAAACTGTTTTTT; v_call: TRBV28; d_call: .; j_call: TRBJ1-4; clone_size: .; cdr3_length: 16
cdr3_aa: CASSETGLAGDGEQYF; cdr3_nt: TGCGCCAGCAGTGAGACGGGACTAGCGGGAGATGGCGAGCAGTACTTC; v_call: TRBV10-2; d_call: TRBD2; j_call: TRBJ2-7; clone_size: once; cdr3_length: 16
cdr3_aa: CASSFGTGAYEQYF; cdr3_nt: TGTGCCAGCAGTTTTGGGACGGGGGCCTACGAGCAGTACTTC; v_call: TRBV7-4; d_call: .; j_call: TRBJ2-7; clone_size: .; cdr3_length: 14
cdr3_aa: CASSLVGAYQPQHF; cdr3_nt: TGTGCCAGCAGTTTAGTAGGGGCATATCAGCCCCAGCATTTT; v_call: TRBV28; d_call: .; j_call: TRBJ1-5; clone_size: .; cdr3_length: 14
cdr3_aa: CASSELRERNEQFF; cdr3_nt: TGCGCCAGCAGTGAATTACGAGAAAGGAATGAGCAGTTCTTC; v_call: TRBV10-2; d_call: .; j_call: TRBJ2-1; clone_size: .; cdr3_length: 14